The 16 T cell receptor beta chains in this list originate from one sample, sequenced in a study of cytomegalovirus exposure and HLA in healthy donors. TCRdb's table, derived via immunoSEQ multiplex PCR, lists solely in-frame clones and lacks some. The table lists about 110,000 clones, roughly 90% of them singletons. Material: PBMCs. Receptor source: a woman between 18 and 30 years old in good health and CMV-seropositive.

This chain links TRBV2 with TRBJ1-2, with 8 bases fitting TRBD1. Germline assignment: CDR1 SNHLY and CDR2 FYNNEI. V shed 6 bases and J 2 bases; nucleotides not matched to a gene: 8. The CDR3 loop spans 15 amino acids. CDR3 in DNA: TGTGCCAGCAGCGTTACGGACAGGGTAAACTATGGCTACACCTTC. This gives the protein CASSVTDRVNYGYTF.

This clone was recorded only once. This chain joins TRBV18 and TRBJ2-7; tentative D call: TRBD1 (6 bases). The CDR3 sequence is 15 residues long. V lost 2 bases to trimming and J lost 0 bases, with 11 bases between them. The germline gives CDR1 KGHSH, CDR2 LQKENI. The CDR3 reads CASSPGGLSSYEQYV. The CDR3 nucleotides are TGTGCCAGCTCACCAGGGGGCCTAAGCTCCTACGAGCAGTACGTC.

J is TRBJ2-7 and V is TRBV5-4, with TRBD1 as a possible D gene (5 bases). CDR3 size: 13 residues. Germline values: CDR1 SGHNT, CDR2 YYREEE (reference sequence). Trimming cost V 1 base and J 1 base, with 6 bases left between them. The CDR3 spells CASSLQGSYEQYV. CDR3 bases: TGTGCCAGCAGCTTGCAGGGTTCCTACGAGCAGTACGTC.

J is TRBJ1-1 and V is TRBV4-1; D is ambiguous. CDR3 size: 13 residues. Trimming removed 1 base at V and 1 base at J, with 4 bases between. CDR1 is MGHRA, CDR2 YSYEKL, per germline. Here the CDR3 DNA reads TGCGCCAGCAGCCAAGTAGCGAACACTGAAGCTTTCTTT. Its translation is CASSQVANTEAFF.

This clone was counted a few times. CDR3 sequence: CASSLGPNQPQHF. CDR3 DNA: TGTGCCAGCAGCTTAGGGCCGAATCAGCCCCAGCATTTT. This chain joins TRBV7-2 and TRBJ1-5; D gene uncertain. The V gene lost 1 base and the J gene lost 4 bases, with 5 bases spanning the gap. CDR3 size: 13 residues. Germline V gives CDR1 SGHTA, CDR2 FQGNSA. Full variable domain (outside the CDR3, taken from reference TRBV7-2 and TRBJ1-5): GAGVSQSPSNKVTEKGKDVELRCDPISGHTALYWYRQSLGQGLEFLIYFQGNSAPDKSGLPSDRFSAERTGGSVSTLTIQRTQQEDSAVYLCASSLGPNQPQHFGDGTRLSIL.

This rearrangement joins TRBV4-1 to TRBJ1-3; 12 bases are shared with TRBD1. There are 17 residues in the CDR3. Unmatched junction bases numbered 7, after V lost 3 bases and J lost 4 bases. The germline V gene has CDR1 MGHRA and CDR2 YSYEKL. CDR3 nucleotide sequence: TGCGCCAGCAGCCAGCCGGGACAGGGGGCGAGAGGAAACACCATATATTTT. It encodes CASSQPGQGARGNTIYF.

The CDR3 protein is CASSASGGRLYGYTF. The CDR3 DNA sequence: TGTGCCAGCAGTGCCTCAGGGGGTCGACTCTATGGCTACACCTTC. V usage is TRBV6-1 and J usage is TRBJ1-2, with TRBD1 matching over 7 bases. Germline CDR1 reads MNHNS; CDR2 reads SASEGT. The CDR3 is 15 residues long. V shed 4 bases and J 4 bases; nucleotides not matched to a gene: 9.

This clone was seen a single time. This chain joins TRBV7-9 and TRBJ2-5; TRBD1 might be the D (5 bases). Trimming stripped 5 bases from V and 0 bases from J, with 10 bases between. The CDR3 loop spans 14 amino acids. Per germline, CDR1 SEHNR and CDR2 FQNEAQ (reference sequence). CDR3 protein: CASSQTVYQETQYF. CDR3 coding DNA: TGTGCCAGCAGCCAGACAGTGTACCAAGAGACCCAGTACTTC.

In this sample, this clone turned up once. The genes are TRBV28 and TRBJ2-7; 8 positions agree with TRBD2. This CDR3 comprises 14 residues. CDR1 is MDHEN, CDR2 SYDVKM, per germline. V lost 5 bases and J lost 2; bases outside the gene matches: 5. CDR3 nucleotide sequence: TGTGCCAGCAGTGATGGACTAGCCCCCTACGAGCAGTACTTC. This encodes CASSDGLAPYEQYF.

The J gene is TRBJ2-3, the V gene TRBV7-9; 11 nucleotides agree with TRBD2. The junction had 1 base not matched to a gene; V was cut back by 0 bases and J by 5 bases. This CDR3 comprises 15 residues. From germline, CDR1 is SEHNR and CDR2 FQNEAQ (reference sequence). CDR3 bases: TGTGCCAGCAGCTTAGCCGGGACTAGCGGAGATACGCAGTATTTT. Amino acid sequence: CASSLAGTSGDTQYF.

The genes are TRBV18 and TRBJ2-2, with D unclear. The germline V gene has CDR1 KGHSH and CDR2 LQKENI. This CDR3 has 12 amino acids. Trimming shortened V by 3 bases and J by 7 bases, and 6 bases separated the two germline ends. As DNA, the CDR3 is TGTGCCAGCTCACCTCCTAGCGGGGAGCTGTTTTTT. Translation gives CASSPPSGELFF.

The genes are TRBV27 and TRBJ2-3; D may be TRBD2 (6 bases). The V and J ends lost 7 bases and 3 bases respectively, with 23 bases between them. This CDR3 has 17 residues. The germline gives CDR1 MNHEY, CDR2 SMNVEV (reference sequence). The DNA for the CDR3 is TGTGCCAGCATCCCCCTTACTAGCCTAGGGAGTACAGATACGCAGTATTTT. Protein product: CASIPLTSLGSTDTQYF.

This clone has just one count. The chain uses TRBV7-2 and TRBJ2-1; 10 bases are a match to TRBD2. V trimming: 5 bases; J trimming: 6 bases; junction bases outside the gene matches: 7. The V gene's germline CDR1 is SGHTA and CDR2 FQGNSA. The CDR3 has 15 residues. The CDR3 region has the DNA TGTGCCAGCAGCATGACTAGCGGGCCTCTCAATGAGCAGTTCTTC. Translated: CASSMTSGPLNEQFF.

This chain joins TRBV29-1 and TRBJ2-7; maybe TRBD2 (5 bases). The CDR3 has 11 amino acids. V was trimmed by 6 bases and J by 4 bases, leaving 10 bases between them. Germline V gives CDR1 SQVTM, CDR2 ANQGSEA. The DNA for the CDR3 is TGCAGCGTCGTACTAGGATACGAGCAGTACTTC. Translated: CSVVLGYEQYF.

The CDR3, as DNA: TGTGCCAGCACCCCCGGCAGGCTAAACACTGAAGCTTTCTTT. It codes for CASTPGRLNTEAFF. This sequence joins TRBV6-1 and TRBJ1-1; D is ambiguous. Trimming stripped 7 bases from V and 2 bases from J, with 14 bases between. The CDR3 is 14 residues long. Germline CDR1 MNHNS, CDR2 SASEGT.

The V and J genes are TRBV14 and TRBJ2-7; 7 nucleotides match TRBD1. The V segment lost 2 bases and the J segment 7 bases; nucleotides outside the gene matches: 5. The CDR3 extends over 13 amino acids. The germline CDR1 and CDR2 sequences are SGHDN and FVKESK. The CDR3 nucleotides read TGTGCCAGCAGCCAACTACAGACAGGGGAGCAGTACTTC. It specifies CASSQLQTGEQYF. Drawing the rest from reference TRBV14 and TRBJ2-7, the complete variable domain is EAGVTQFPSHSVIEKGQTVTLRCDPISGHDNLYWYRRVMGKEIKFLLHFVKESKQDESGMPNNRFLAERTGGTYSTLKVQPAELEDSGVYFCASSQLQTGEQYFGPGTRLTVT.